The 2 T cell receptor beta chains below were found in one sample sequenced in a study of cytomegalovirus exposure and HLA in healthy donors. This PCR relied on a set of 60 Vbeta primers and 13 Jbeta primers. Clones were sequenced by immunoSEQ multiplex PCR, and TCRdb holds only the in-frame ones, with some missing. This table has 100,000 to 150,000 clones, roughly four fifths appearing once. What was sequenced was PBMCs. These receptors were obtained from a male donor in good health and CMV-seronegative.

V usage is TRBV28 and J usage is TRBJ2-7; TRBD2 matches at 8 bases. CDR1 and CDR2 (germline): MDHEN, SYDVKM. This CDR3 contains 15 residues. V was pared by 4 bases and J by 1 base, with 6 bases of the junction left unmatched. The DNA for the CDR3 is TGTGCCAGCAGTTCCCCGGGGGGGCTATCCTACGAGCAGTACTTC. This gives the protein CASSSPGGLSYEQYF.

This chain uses TRBV19 with TRBJ2-3, with D tentatively TRBD1 (5 bases). In germline, CDR1 is LNHDA, CDR2 SQIVND (reference sequence). V lost 5 bases and J lost 0, with 15 bases in between. The CDR3 totals 16 residues. The CDR3 DNA follows: TGTGCCAGTAGTCCCGGACATACTACTAGCACAGATACGCAGTATTTT. Amino acids: CASSPGHTTSTDTQYF.